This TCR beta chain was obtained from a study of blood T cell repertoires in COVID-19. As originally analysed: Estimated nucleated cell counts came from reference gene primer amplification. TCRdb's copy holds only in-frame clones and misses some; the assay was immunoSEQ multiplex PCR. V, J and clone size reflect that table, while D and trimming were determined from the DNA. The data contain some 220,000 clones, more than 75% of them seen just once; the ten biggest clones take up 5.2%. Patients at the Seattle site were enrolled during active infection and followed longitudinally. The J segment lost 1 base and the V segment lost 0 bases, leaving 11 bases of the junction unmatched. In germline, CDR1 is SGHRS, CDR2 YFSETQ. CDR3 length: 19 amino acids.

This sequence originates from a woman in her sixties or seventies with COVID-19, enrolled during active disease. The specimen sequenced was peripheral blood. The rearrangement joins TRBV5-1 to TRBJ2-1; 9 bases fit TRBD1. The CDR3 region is CASSLAGTGFAWSYNEQFF. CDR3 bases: TGCGCCAGCAGCTTGGCCGGGACAGGGTTCGCCTGGTCCTACAATGAGCAGTTCTTC.